The 24 T cell receptor beta chains below were found in one sample sequenced in a study of blood T cell repertoires in COVID-19. The assay was immunoSEQ multiplex PCR, and TCRdb's table has in-frame clones only and misses some. Among 150,000 to 200,000 clones listed, approximately 88% were seen once. The sample consisted of PBMCs or T cells enriched from blood (not recorded which). These receptors all stem from an older man who had been exposed to COVID-19.

The V gene is TRBV24-1, the J gene TRBJ2-2; D gene ambiguous. V was trimmed by 2 bases and J by 4 bases, leaving 13 bases between them. Germline V lookup: CDR1 KGHDR, CDR2 SFDVKD. The CDR3 runs to 16 residues. In DNA, the CDR3 is TGTGCCACCAGTGATTCCGACTGGTACTCCACCGGGGAGCTGTTTTTT. Encoded protein: CATSDSDWYSTGELFF.

This clone was recorded a few times. This chain connects TRBV4-1 to TRBJ2-5; the match to TRBD1 covers 9 bases. The CDR3 totals 15 residues. The germline gives CDR1 MGHRA, CDR2 YSYEKL. With V trimmed by 0 bases and J by 5 bases, 4 bases remained unmatched. In DNA form, the CDR3 reads TGCGCCAGCAGCCAAGATCACAGGGGGCCGGAGACCCAGTACTTC. Its protein product is CASSQDHRGPETQYF.

The chain carries TRBV6-2 or TRBV6-3 and TRBJ2-2; D is undetermined. Germline V CDR1 and CDR2: MNHEY, SVGEGT. The CDR3 is made up of 13 amino acids. V was pared by 4 bases and J by 6 bases, with 9 bases between. The CDR3 DNA follows: TGTGCCAGCAGTTCCACTGCCCCCGGGGAGCTGTTTTTT. This codes for CASSSTAPGELFF.

As DNA, the CDR3 is TGTGCCAGTAGTCACCGCCCTACTAGCGGCCAAGAGACCCAGTACTTC. Translating it yields CASSHRPTSGQETQYF. The V call is TRBV19, the J call TRBJ2-5; 8 bases map to TRBD2. Germline-derived CDR1 and CDR2 are LNHDA and SQIVND (reference sequence). V was pared by 5 bases and J by 1 base, with 9 bases of the junction left unmatched. The CDR3 is 16 amino acids.

This clone is a singleton in its sample. This sequence joins TRBV18 and TRBJ2-1; a weak D match, TRBD2 (5 bases). The germline CDR1 and CDR2 sequences are KGHSH and LQKENI. V was clipped by 3 bases and J by 10 bases, with 16 bases between them. There are 14 residues in the CDR3. The CDR3 protein is CASSPGQARGEQFF. CDR3 nucleotide sequence: TGTGCCAGCTCACCGGGTCAGGCCAGAGGGGAGCAGTTCTTC. The entire variable domain, with the rest obtained from reference TRBV18 and TRBJ2-1, is as follows: NAGVMQNPRHLVRRRGQEARLRCSPMKGHSHVYWYRQLPEEGLKFMVYLQKENIIDESGMPKERFSAEFPKEGPSILRIQQVVRGDSAAYFCASSPGQARGEQFFGPGTRLTVL.

V usage is TRBV6-8 and J usage is TRBJ1-2, with D maybe TRBD1 (5 bases). The germline V gene has CDR1 MNHGY and CDR2 SAAAGT. Trimming took off 1 base at V and 5 bases at J, with 11 bases between the two ends. The CDR3 consists of 14 residues. CDR3 residues: CASSYYDSLYGYTF. Written as DNA, the CDR3 is TGTGCCAGCAGTTACTATGACAGTTTATATGGCTACACCTTC.

The V and J genes are TRBV7-3 and TRBJ2-1; tentative D call: TRBD2 (6 bases). From germline, CDR1 is SGHTA and CDR2 FQGTGA. V was pared by 6 bases and J by 9 bases, with 21 bases between. The length of the CDR3 is 15 residues. This CDR3 is CASRPGGTAVSEQFF. The CDR3 bases are TGTGCCAGCAGACCCGGCGGGACGGCGGTTAGTGAGCAGTTCTTC.

The chain carries TRBV7-7 and TRBJ2-5; 7 bases are shared with TRBD2. The V gene end was trimmed by 4 bases and the J gene end by 5 bases; junction bases not matched to a gene: 4. This CDR3 contains 13 residues. CDR1 and CDR2 from the germline V gene are SSHAT and FNYEAQ (reference sequence). In DNA, the CDR3 is TGTGCCAGCAGCTCCGGTAGCGGGGAGACCCAGTACTTC. Protein: CASSSGSGETQYF.

The genes are TRBV7-6 and TRBJ2-2; a weak D match, TRBD1 (6 bases). The CDR3 totals 14 residues. The germline gives CDR1 SGHVS, CDR2 FNYEAQ. V lost 6 bases, J lost 4 bases, and 12 bases lay in between. CDR3 in amino acids: CASRGRGLTGELFF. The CDR3 DNA sequence: TGTGCCAGCAGGGGCAGGGGCCTCACCGGGGAGCTGTTTTTT.

The rearrangement links TRBV11-3 to TRBJ2-2; D unclear. V was trimmed by 1 base and J by 5 bases, leaving 8 bases between them. This CDR3 is built from 14 residues. From germline, CDR1 is SGHNT and CDR2 YENEEA. CDR3 in amino acids: CASSLARGTGELFF. The CDR3 nucleotides read TGTGCCAGCAGCTTAGCCCGCGGTACCGGGGAGCTGTTTTTT.

The genes are TRBV5-1 and TRBJ2-2; 7 nucleotides agree with TRBD2. The V segment lost 4 bases and the J segment 0 bases; nucleotides outside the gene matches: 3. Germline CDR1 is SGHRS and CDR2 is YFSETQ. There are 15 residues in the CDR3. The CDR3 spells CASSAGLTNTGELFF. DNA for the CDR3: TGCGCCAGCAGCGCGGGACTAACGAACACCGGGGAGCTGTTTTTT.

The rearrangement joins TRBV7-2 to TRBJ2-5; D ambiguous. Germline CDR1 reads SGHTA; CDR2 reads FQGNSA. Trimming cost V 0 bases and J 5 bases, with 10 bases left between them. This CDR3 is 14 amino acids long. The CDR3 loop is CASSLAARQETQYF. The DNA for the CDR3 is TGTGCCAGCAGCTTAGCGGCTAGGCAGGAGACCCAGTACTTC.

V and J are TRBV6-5 and TRBJ1-3; the D is unclear. V gave up 0 bases and J gave up 2 bases, with 8 bases separating them. The CDR3 is 15 residues long. CDR1 and CDR2 (germline): MNHEY, SVGAGI. This chain's CDR3 is CASSYSTVPGNTIYF. The CDR3 DNA reads as TGTGCCAGCAGTTACTCAACGGTACCTGGAAACACCATATATTTT.

This rearrangement joins TRBV7-2 to TRBJ2-7; D gene unclear. Trimming left V 3 bases short and J 0 bases short, with 9 bases between. CDR1 and CDR2 from the germline V gene are SGHTA and FQGNSA. The CDR3 consists of 14 residues. The CDR3 sequence: CASSFLHSSYEQYF. Written as DNA, the CDR3 is TGTGCCAGCAGCTTTCTCCACAGCTCCTACGAGCAGTACTTC.

CDR3 protein: CASSPDSFYGYTF. The CDR3 DNA follows: TGTGCCAGCAGTCCGGACAGTTTCTATGGCTACACCTTC. The chain couples TRBV6-5 to TRBJ1-2, with D maybe TRBD1 (6 bases). The length of the CDR3 is 13 residues. Between the trimmed V and J ends, which lost 5 bases and 4 bases, there was a span of 11 bases. Germline lookup yields CDR1 MNHEY and CDR2 SVGAGI.

This chain uses TRBV5-4 with TRBJ1-2, with D tentatively TRBD1 (5 bases). From germline, CDR1 is SGHNT and CDR2 YYREEE (reference sequence). Deletions cut 3 bases from V and 2 bases from J, with 14 bases between. This CDR3 contains 15 residues. The CDR3 DNA reads as TGTGCCAGCAGCTCCCCGCAACAGGAAAACTATGGCTACACCTTC. It specifies CASSSPQQENYGYTF.

J is TRBJ2-1 and V is TRBV28; 11 positions agree with TRBD2. V trimming: 3 bases; J trimming: 4 bases; junction bases outside the gene matches: 5. Per the germline V gene, CDR1 is MDHEN and CDR2 is SYDVKM. CDR3 length: 16 amino acids. The CDR3 sequence is CASSFPGLAEYNEQFF. CDR3 DNA: TGTGCCAGCAGTTTCCCGGGACTAGCGGAATACAATGAGCAGTTCTTC.

The chain carries TRBV6-2 or TRBV6-3 and TRBJ2-1; 8 bases map to TRBD2. The V and J ends lost 2 bases and 8 bases, in that order; junction bases with no gene match: 5. CDR3 length: 14 residues. Germline CDR1 MNHEY, CDR2 SVGEGT. The CDR3 here is CASSYATSDDEQFF. The CDR3, as DNA: TGTGCCAGCAGTTACGCGACTAGCGACGATGAGCAGTTCTTC.

This clone was observed a handful of times. V gene TRBV7-2 combines with J gene TRBJ2-1, with TRBD1 matching 10 bases. The length of the CDR3 is 15 residues. The junction had 10 bases not matched to a gene; V was cut back by 5 bases and J by 9 bases. In germline, CDR1 is SGHTA, CDR2 FQGNSA. CDR3 nucleotide sequence: TGTGCCAGCAGCCCCAGGGGGACAGGGGACGGTGAGCAGTTCTTC. This gives the protein CASSPRGTGDGEQFF.

This clone was detected once. This rearrangement joins TRBV6-5 to TRBJ1-6, with D maybe TRBD1 (5 bases). Trimming left V 0 bases short and J 9 bases short, with 15 bases between. Germline assignment: CDR1 MNHEY and CDR2 SVGAGI. This CDR3 is 16 amino acids long. The CDR3 nucleotides are TGTGCCAGCAGTTACTCGAGGCCCCCGGGGGGTTCACCCCTCCACTTT. Its protein product is CASSYSRPPGGSPLHF.

The V gene is TRBV28, the J gene TRBJ1-2; the D gene is possibly TRBD1 (6 bases). Trimming took 10 bases from V and 7 from J, leaving 10 bases between them. Per the germline V gene, CDR1 is MDHEN and CDR2 is SYDVKM. The CDR3 runs to 10 residues. CDR3 bases: TGTGCCACCGGCAGGGGTGGCTACACCTTC. Translating it yields CATGRGGYTF.

This clone showed up just a few times. This rearrangement joins TRBV20-1 to TRBJ2-7; tentatively, D is TRBD1 (6 bases). Germline lookup yields CDR1 DFQATT and CDR2 SNEGSKA (reference sequence). The CDR3 runs 14 residues. Trimming stripped 3 bases from V and 3 bases from J, with 15 bases between. Written as DNA, the CDR3 is TGCAGTGCTAGTGGGACAACAGGTTTCTACGAGCAGTACTTC. Its protein is CSASGTTGFYEQYF.

The chain recombines TRBV30 with TRBJ2-7; 7 positions agree with TRBD2. Germline CDR1 is GTSNPN and CDR2 is SVGIG (reference sequence). J was trimmed by 0 bases and V by 2 bases; bases with no gene match: 7. The CDR3 has 15 residues. Here the CDR3 reads CAWSPRQRDSYEQYF. The CDR3 bases are TGTGCCTGGAGTCCAAGACAGCGGGACTCCTACGAGCAGTACTTC.

The DNA for the CDR3 is TGTGCCAGCAGCTTACCGGGAGGGTCCTCCTACGAGCAGTACTTC. Translation gives CASSLPGGSSYEQYF. The gene calls are TRBV11-2 and TRBJ2-7; 8 positions agree with TRBD2. This CDR3 has 15 amino acids. V lost 2 bases, J lost 0 bases, and 3 bases stayed unmatched. CDR1 and CDR2 from the germline V gene are SGHAT and FQNNGV.